This T cell receptor (beta chain) derives from a study of shared clonotypes between healthy human individuals. General observations from the study: Memory subsets had estimated richness that was generally smaller than that of naive subsets. Although depth was large, rarefaction showed that sequencing of the sorted subsets was incomplete. The low donor count limited represented genetic and exposure-history diversity.

This table comes from immunoSEQ multiplex PCR, and its TCRdb copy is limited to in-frame clones, with some not included. The sample contains about 2.5 million clones, just under 95% of which appear only once. Note on this clone: Its antigen is unknown.

Germline V gene lookup returns CDR1 KGHSH and CDR2 LQKENI. Trimming stripped 6 bases from V and 1 base from J, with 13 bases between. The CDR3 is 15 residues long. A CD45RA+ naive subset and a CD45RA-negative memory subset were split from CD4+ cells. The chain has TRBV18 and TRBJ2-1, with D possibly TRBD2 on 5 matching bases. The TCR sequence derives from a young man in good health. Some clones in this sample may be carry-over from other donors' samples. The sample comprised naive CD4+ T cells from PBMCs. The subset denotes: CD45RA+ positively selected. The CDR3 region is CASSLNRGSYNEQFF. Written as DNA, the CDR3 is TGTGCCAGCTCCCTAAACCGGGGATCCTACAATGAGCAGTTCTTC.